Given below is one T cell receptor beta chain in context. Its antigen target is currently unknown. No qualities accompany the bases; no much larger clone lies one base away. Relative to germline, V is missing 6 bases and J is missing 6 bases, with 6 bases of the junction outside any gene match. The CDR3 spans 15 residues, from the cysteine through the phenylalanine. The kept DNA is CDR3 alone, 45 bases in frame from the first base. Taken from the germline V gene (reference sequence), the CDR1 and CDR2 loops are MNHNY and SVGAGI. The data derive from a study of blood T cell repertoires in COVID-19 (dated by TCRdb to 2018 to 2021). Background on the whole study: Samples from collaborators originated in the United States, Italy and Spain and spanned both the acute and convalescent phases of COVID-19. The repertoires were made available in a free public database intended to serve as a resource for research on the immune response to SARS-CoV-2. The material from the prospective study consisted of cDNA or gDNA derived from T cells, B-cell-depleted T cells, or PBMCs. Where HLA class I and class II types were available, the types were taken from metadata supplied by the sample provider, not from assay-based typing. Samples came from the ongoing ImmuneRACE study (first 160 participants) plus 1,254 subjects from 6 global collaborators. Deeply sampled blood TCRbeta repertoires from subjects exposed to, actively infected with, or recovered from COVID-19 were included in the dataset. The sample metadata nearly always contained a de-identified subject ID, COVID-19 status, age in years and sex. On the study overall, not on this receptor specifically: Clinical and demographic metadata were provided uncurated, with the amount varying by source and participant.

The collaborating institutions used their own protocols to collect whole blood in K2EDTA tubes. For TCRbeta analysis, collaborator samples were shipped as frozen whole blood, as isolated PBMCs, or as DNA extracted from either sample type. The immunoSEQ Assay, a bias-controlled multiplex PCR, was used to amplify TCRbeta CDR3 regions from genomic DNA. The authors' analysis ran thus. Nucleated cell counts per sample were estimated from amplification of reference gene primers within the assay. Sequence reads were collapsed and filtered to measure the absolute abundance of every unique TCRbeta CDR3 rearrangement. For each sample, productive Simpson clonality was calculated by taking the square root of Simpson's diversity index across productive rearrangements. Not all clones reach the TCRdb copy of this immuneACCESS table, which keeps in-frame sequences only. Checked studies attribute under half of the gap to unresolved V genes and leave the rest unexplained. V and J calls and clone size follow that table, whereas D and trimming were derived from the DNA. In all, the sample holds about 23,000 clones, and roughly 88% of those were seen once. The top ten hold about 20% of the sample.

The material sequenced was peripheral blood. The receptor was derived from a man between 65 and 79 years old in a cohort sampled during active COVID-19. The V and J genes are TRBV6-6 and TRBJ1-5; TRBD1 fits 12 bases in the junction. The nucleotide sequence is TGTGCCAGCAGGGGGACAGGGGGCTTGGGTCAGCCCCAGCATTTT. Its translation is CASRGTGGLGQPQHF.